What follows are 5 T cell receptor beta chains derived from one specimen sequenced in a study of T-cell memory formation after mild COVID-19. TCRdb recomputed calls from the 5' RACE reads with MiXCR, one row per CDR3 protein. The sample lists about 140,000 distinct CDR3 sequences, around 13% occurring once. Sequenced input: PBMCs or a T cell subset sorted from them (not recorded which). The receptors derive from an adult woman who had mild COVID-19 (a few samples of this study predate the infection). Cell type and time point are not known.

This sequence joins TRBV6-6 and TRBJ2-7; D perhaps matches TRBD1 (5 bases). The CDR3 is made up of 14 amino acids. In germline, CDR1 is MNHNY, CDR2 SVGAGI (reference sequence). The V and J ends lost 7 bases and 3 bases respectively, with 16 bases between them. Written as DNA, the CDR3 is TGTGCCAGCAACCCTAACCAGGACATCTACGAGCAGTACTTC. As protein: CASNPNQDIYEQYF.

This clonotype showed up just a few times. The chain carries TRBV2 and TRBJ2-7; D is undetermined. V shed 2 bases and J shed 2 bases, with 10 bases lying between them. Germline V gene sequence: CDR1 SNHLY, CDR2 FYNNEI. The CDR3 extends over 14 amino acids. CDR3 amino acids: CASSEYNGPYEQYF. CDR3 DNA: TGTGCCAGCAGTGAATACAACGGGCCCTACGAGCAGTACTTC.

This clonotype was detected many times. This sequence joins TRBV12-3 or TRBV12-4 and TRBJ2-3; 8 bases are shared with TRBD2. There are 14 residues in the CDR3. V lost 3 bases to trimming and J lost 6 bases; unmatched junction nucleotides: 5. CDR3 sequence reads: CASSLGLDRDTQYF. The CDR3 nucleotides are TGTGCCAGCAGTTTGGGACTAGATAGGGATACGCAGTATTTT.

This clonotype was seen at least ten times. CDR3: CASSASRAGAVQETQYF. Written as DNA, the CDR3 is TGTGCCAGCAGCGCCTCTCGGGCGGGAGCTGTACAAGAGACCCAGTACTTC. V usage is TRBV11-2 and J usage is TRBJ2-5; 7 bases match TRBD2. Germline CDR1 and CDR2: SGHAT and FQNNGV. CDR3 length equals 17 residues. The V gene end was trimmed by 5 bases and the J gene end by 2 bases; junction bases not matched to a gene: 14.

This clonotype has at least ten counts. V usage is TRBV12-3 or TRBV12-4 and J usage is TRBJ2-5, with D possibly matching TRBD1 (6 bases). The CDR3 consists of 13 residues. Trimming removed 7 bases from V and 13 bases from J, with 22 bases in between. The CDR3 nucleotides read TGTGCCAGCACCGTCTCAGGGGCGGCAGGGATGTACTTC. This gives the protein CASTVSGAAGMYF.